This T cell receptor (beta chain) was captured in a study of T-cell memory formation after mild COVID-19 (TCRdb year 2021). Looking at the study overall: Most TCR sequence clusters were specific to one of the two donors. Two young, previously healthy adult volunteers, one female and one male, were included in the cohort. In two donors, T-cell clones that expanded and contracted after mild COVID-19 were tracked by sequencing TCRalpha and TCRbeta repertoires over time. The full study reports these points: Some responding clones were detected in pre-infection memory, which suggested that pre-existing cross-reactive memory T cells had joined the SARS-CoV-2 response. Contracting CD4+ clones were located mainly in the CM and EM memory subsets, whereas CD8+ clones were found to be enriched in EMRA. SARS-CoV-2 specificity of the second-wave clones peaking on day 37 was not confirmed. Balanced CD4/CD8 phenotypes were observed for clones contracting from day 15 to 85, whereas a bias towards CD4+ was observed for a second wave of clones expanding from day 15 to 37. Only two mild cases were covered in the study, and larger cohorts including severe cases with pre-infection samples were considered necessary.

This sample was sequenced with an Illumina NovaSeq 6000. TCRalpha and TCRbeta cDNA libraries were built by 5'RACE with constant-segment primers, adding sample barcodes and unique molecular identifiers. Trizol reagent was used to extract RNA from every sample. Library amplification was performed in two PCR steps, and a second sample barcode and Illumina TruSeq adapters were introduced in the second step. Sequencing of the libraries was done on an Illumina NovaSeq, producing 2 x 150 bp paired-end reads. The authors' analysis ran thus. With migec v1.2.7, reads were demultiplexed and then collapsed into UMI-guided consensus sequences. Using mixcr v2.1.11, the UMI consensuses were aligned to TRA and TRB V and J templates and assembled into clonotypes. A clonotype was counted as expanded or contracted only when both edgeR and NoisET called the clonotype significant, with the noise models trained on biological replicates. For edgeR calls, a false discovery rate-adjusted p below 0.01 and a log2 fold-change threshold of 1 were applied. PCA with hierarchical clustering of max-normalized trajectories of the 1000 most abundant clonotypes was used as exploratory dynamics analysis. The CD4 or CD8 phenotype of responding clones was assigned using the separately sequenced CD4+ and CD8+ repertoires. TCRdb applied fastp at Q25 and MiXCR to the public reads, then kept only in-frame beta chains. CDR3 protein sequences are deduplicated, and each keeps its most common genes and DNA. TCRdb's processing, not the authors', yielded these V and J calls. The sample data list 300,000 to 400,000 distinct CDR3 sequences, and around 27% of these were observed just once. The ten largest clonotypes hold 13% of the sample.

The germline V gene specifies SGHTA as CDR1 and FQGNSA as CDR2. The CDR3 contains 16 residues, cysteine and phenylalanine counted. Only the CDR3 DNA stays, 48 bases, in frame from base 1. A distance of 9 bases separates the germline ends of V and J, which lose 0 bases and 0 bases respectively. Ficoll-Paque density gradient centrifugation was used to isolate PBMCs. With respect to this clonotype: Its antigen has not been determined. Base quality data are lacking; no much larger clone is found one base away.

The sequence was collected from an adult woman who had mild COVID-19 (a few samples of this study predate the infection). The sample titles of this study are shuffled in the database, so cell type and time point are left out; the donor was told from shared clones. Sequenced input: PBMCs or a T cell subset sorted from them (not recorded which). The chain is made from TRBV7-2 and TRBJ2-1; a tentative D match to TRBD2 spans 5 bases. The CDR3 region has the sequence CASSLAGVGSYNEQFF. The DNA reads TGTGCCAGCAGCTTAGCGGGAGTAGGCTCCTACAATGAGCAGTTCTTC.